This T cell receptor beta chain was sequenced for a study of blood T cells in healthy people across ages. Study observations and caveats: Long-lived donors carried more naive CD4+ cells and greater diversity than aged donors. Observed TCR beta diversity per million T cells went down as age went up. This fall followed a roughly linear course with age.

As to this clonotype: What it binds is unknown.

Alongside a J-beta primer mix, a sample-barcoded 5' primer served in a second PCR lasting roughly 6 to 12 cycles. TCRdb analysed the 5' RACE reads with MiXCR anew, one entry per CDR3 protein. This repertoire shows fewer than 950,000 distinct CDR3 sequences, about 55% found once; its top ten account for approximately 41%. V was clipped by 4 bases and J by 4 bases; unmatched bases: 12. Germline assignment: CDR1 SGHRS and CDR2 YFSETQ. This CDR3 is built from 16 residues. Sequencing was performed on blood. V gene TRBV5-1 combines with J gene TRBJ2-7, with TRBD2 matching 9 bases. The sequence was obtained from a man older than 75 in good health. CDR3 sequence: CASSLGGASGIYEQYF. The DNA for the CDR3 is TGCGCCAGCAGCCTGGGGGGAGCTAGCGGGATATACGAGCAGTACTTC.